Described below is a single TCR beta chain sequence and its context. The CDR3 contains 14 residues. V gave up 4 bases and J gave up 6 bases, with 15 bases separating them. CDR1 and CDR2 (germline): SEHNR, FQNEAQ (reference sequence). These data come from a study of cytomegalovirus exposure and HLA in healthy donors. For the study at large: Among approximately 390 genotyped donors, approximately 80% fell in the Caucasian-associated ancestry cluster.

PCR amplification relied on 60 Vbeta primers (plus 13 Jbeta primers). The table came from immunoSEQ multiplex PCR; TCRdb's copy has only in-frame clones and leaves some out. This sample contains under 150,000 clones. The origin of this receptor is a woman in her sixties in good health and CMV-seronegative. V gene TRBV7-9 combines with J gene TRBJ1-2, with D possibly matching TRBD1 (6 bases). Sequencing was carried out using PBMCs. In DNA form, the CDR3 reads TGTGCCAGCAGCTCCGAGGGACAAGTGGATGGCTACACCTTC. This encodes CASSSEGQVDGYTF. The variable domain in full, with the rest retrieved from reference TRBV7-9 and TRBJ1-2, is DTGVSQNPRHKITKRGQNVTFRCDPISEHNRLYWYRQTLGQGPEFLTYFQNEAQLEKSRLLSDRFSAERPKGSFSTLEIQRTEQGDSAMYLCASSSEGQVDGYTFGSGTRLTVV.